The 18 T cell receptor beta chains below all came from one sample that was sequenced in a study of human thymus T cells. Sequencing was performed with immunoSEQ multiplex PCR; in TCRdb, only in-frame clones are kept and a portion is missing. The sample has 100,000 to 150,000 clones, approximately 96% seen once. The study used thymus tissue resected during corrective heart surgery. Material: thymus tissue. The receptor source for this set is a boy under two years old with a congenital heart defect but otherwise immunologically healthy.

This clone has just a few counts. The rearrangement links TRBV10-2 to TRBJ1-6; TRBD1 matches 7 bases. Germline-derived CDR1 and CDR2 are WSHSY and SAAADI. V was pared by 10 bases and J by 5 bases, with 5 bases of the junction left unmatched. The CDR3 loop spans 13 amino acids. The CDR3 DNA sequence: TGCGCCACCCGACAGGGCAATAATTCACCCCTCCACTTT. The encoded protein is CATRQGNNSPLHF.

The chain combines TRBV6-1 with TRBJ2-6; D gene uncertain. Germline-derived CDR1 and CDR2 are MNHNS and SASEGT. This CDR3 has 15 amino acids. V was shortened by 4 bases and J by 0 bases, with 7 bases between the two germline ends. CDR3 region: CASSGLASGANVLTF. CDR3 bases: TGTGCCAGCAGTGGGCTCGCCTCTGGGGCCAACGTCCTGACTTTC.

The CDR3 spells CASSYSKWTGGDGYTF. CDR3 sequence (DNA): TGTGCCAGCAGTTACTCGAAGTGGACAGGGGGCGATGGCTACACCTTC. The chain joins TRBV6-5 to TRBJ1-2; 11 nucleotides align to TRBD1. The V and J ends lost 0 bases and 6 bases, in that order; junction bases with no gene match: 6. Germline CDR1 and CDR2: MNHEY and SVGAGI. The CDR3 runs 16 residues.

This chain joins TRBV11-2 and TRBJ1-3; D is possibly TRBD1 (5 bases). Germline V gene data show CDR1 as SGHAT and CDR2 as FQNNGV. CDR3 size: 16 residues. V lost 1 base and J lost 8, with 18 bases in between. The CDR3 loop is CASSLVWDGSGDTIYF. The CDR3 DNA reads TGTGCCAGCAGCTTAGTCTGGGACGGCTCTGGGGACACCATATATTTT.

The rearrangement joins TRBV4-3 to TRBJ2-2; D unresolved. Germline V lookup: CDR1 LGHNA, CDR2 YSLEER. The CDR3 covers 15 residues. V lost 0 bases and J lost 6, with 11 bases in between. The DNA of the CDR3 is TGCGCCAGCAGCCAAGAAGGCACGAGGCCCGGGGAGCTGTTTTTT. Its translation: CASSQEGTRPGELFF.

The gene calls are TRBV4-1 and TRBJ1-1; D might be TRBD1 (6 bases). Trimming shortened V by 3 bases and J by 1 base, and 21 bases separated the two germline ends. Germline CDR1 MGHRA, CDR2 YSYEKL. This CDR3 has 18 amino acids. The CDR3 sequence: CASSHGGGAERSNTEAFF. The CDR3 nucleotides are TGCGCCAGCAGCCACGGTGGGGGGGCTGAGAGGTCGAACACTGAAGCTTTCTTT.

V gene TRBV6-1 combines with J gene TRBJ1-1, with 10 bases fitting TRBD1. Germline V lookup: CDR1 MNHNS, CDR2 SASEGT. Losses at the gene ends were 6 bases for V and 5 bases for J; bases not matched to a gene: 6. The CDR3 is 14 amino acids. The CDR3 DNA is TGTGCCAGCAGGTTCGACAGGGGGCGGACTGAAGCTTTCTTT. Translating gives CASRFDRGRTEAFF.

The chain's CDR3 is CASSYRTSGGAIGETQYF. CDR3 DNA sequence: TGCGCCAGCAGCTACCGGACTAGCGGGGGGGCAATCGGAGAGACCCAGTACTTC. The V gene is TRBV5-1, the J gene TRBJ2-5, with 15 bases lining up with TRBD2. V was clipped by 3 bases and J by 4 bases; unmatched bases: 10. The CDR3 is made up of 18 amino acids. The V gene's germline CDR1 is SGHRS and CDR2 YFSETQ.

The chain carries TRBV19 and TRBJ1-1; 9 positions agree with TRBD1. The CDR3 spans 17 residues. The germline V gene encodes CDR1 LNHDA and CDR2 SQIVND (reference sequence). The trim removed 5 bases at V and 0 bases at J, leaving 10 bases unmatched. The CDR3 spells CASSPGTGSFMNTEAFF. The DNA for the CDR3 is TGTGCCAGTAGTCCCGGGACAGGGTCATTCATGAACACTGAAGCTTTCTTT.

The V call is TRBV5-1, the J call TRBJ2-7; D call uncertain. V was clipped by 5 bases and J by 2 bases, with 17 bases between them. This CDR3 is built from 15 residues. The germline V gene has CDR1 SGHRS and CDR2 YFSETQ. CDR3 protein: CASRDAPHAAYEQYF. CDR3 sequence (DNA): TGCGCCAGCAGGGACGCTCCGCACGCCGCCTACGAGCAGTACTTC. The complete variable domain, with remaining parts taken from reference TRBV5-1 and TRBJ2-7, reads KAGVTQTPRYLIKTRGQQVTLSCSPISGHRSVSWYQQTPGQGLQFLFEYFSETQRNKGNFPGRFSGRQFSNSRSEMNVSTLELGDSALYLCASRDAPHAAYEQYFGPGTRLTVT.

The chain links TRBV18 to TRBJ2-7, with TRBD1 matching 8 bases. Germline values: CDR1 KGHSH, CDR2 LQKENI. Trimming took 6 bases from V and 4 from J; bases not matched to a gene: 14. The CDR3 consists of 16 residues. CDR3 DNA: TGTGCCAGCTCGGAGAAACAGGGGGGCCCCTTTTACGAGCAGTACTTC. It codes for CASSEKQGGPFYEQYF.

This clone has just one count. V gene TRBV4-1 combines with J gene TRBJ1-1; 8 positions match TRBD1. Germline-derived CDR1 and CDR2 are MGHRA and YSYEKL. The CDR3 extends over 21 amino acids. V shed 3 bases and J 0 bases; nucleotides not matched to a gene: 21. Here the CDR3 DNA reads TGCGCCAGCAGCCAGTGGAACCAGGGGGCGGGCCGGTGGGATTTGAACACTGAAGCTTTCTTT. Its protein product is CASSQWNQGAGRWDLNTEAFF.

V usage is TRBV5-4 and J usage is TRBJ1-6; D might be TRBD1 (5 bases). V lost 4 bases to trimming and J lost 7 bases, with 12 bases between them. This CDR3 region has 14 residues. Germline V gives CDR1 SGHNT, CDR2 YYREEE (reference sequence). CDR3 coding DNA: TGTGCCAGCAGCCCCCGGGAGGGGAATTCACCCCTCCACTTT. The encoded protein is CASSPREGNSPLHF.

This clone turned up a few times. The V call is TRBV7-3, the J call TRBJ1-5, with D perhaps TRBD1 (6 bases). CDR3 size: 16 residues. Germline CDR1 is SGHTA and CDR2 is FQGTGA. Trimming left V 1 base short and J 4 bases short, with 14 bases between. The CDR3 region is CASSLNGGQVNQPQHF. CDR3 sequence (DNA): TGTGCCAGCAGCTTAAACGGGGGGCAGGTGAATCAGCCCCAGCATTTT.

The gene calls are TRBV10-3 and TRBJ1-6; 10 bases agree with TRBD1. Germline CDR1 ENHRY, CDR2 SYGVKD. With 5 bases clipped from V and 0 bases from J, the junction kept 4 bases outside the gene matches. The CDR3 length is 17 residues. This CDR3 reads CAISPGQGSSYNSPLHF. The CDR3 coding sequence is TGTGCCATCAGTCCGGGACAGGGGAGCTCCTATAATTCACCCCTCCACTTT.

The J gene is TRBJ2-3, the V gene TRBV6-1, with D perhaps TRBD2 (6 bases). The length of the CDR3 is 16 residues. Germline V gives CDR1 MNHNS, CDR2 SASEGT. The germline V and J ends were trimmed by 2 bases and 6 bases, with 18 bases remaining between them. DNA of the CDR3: TGTGCCAGCAGTGAATTGGGTAGGCGGGGTTCGGATACGCAGTATTTT. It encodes CASSELGRRGSDTQYF.

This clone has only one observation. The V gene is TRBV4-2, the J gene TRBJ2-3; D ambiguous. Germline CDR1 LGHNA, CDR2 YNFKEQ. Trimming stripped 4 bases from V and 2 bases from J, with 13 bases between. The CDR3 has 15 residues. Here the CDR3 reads CASSRSDRPTDTQYF. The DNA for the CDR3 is TGTGCCAGCAGCCGCTCGGACCGACCCACAGATACGCAGTATTTT.

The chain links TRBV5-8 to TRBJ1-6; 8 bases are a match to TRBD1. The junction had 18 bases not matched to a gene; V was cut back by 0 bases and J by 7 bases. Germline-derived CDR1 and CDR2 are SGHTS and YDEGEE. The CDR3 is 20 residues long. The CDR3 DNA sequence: TGTGCCAGCAGCTTGGCTTTTCGGGGTCAGGGGGCTTTGGGAAATTCACCCCTCCACTTT. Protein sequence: CASSLAFRGQGALGNSPLHF.